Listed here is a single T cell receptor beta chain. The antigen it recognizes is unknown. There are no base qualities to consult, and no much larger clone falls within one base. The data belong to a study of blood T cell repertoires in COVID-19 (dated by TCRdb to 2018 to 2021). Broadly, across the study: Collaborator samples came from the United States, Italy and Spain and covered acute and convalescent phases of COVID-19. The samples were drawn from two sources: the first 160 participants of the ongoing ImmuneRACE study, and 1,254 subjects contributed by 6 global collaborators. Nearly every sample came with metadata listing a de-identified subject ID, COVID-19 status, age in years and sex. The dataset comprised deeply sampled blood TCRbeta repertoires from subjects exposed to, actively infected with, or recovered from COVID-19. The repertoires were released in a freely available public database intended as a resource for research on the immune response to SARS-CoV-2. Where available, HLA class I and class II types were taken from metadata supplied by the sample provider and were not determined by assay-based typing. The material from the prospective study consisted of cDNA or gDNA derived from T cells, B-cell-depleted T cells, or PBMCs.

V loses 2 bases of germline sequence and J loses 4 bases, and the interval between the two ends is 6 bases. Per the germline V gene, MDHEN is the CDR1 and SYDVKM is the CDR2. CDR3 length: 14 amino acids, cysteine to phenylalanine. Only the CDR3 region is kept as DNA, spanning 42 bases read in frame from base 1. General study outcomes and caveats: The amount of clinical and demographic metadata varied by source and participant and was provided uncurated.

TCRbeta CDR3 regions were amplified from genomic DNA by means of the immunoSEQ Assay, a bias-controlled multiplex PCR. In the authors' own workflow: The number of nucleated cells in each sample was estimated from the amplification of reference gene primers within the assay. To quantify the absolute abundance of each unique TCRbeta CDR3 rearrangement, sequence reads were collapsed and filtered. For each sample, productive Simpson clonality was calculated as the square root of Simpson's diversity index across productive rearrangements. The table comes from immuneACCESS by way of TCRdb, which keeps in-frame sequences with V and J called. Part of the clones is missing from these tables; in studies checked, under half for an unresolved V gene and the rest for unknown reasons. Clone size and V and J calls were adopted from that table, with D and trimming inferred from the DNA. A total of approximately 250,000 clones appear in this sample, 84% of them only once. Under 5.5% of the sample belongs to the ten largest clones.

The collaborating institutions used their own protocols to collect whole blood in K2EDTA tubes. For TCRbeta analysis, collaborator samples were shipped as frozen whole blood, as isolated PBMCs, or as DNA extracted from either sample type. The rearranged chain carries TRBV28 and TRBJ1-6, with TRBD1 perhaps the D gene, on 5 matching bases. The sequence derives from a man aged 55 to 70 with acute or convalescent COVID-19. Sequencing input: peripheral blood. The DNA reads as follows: TGTGCCAGCAGTTTAAGACAGTATAATTCACCCCTCCACTTT. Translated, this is CASSLRQYNSPLHF.